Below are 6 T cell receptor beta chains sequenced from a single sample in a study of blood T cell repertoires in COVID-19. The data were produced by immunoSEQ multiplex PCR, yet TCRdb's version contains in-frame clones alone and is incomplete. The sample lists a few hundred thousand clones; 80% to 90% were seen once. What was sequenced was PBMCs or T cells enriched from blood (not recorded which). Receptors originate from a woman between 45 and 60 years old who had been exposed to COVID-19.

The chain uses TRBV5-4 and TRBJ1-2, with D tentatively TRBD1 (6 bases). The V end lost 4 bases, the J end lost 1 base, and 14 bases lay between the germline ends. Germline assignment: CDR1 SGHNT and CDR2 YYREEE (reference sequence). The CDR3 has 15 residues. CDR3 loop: CASSPGQFLNYGYTF. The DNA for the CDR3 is TGTGCCAGCAGCCCAGGACAGTTCCTTAACTATGGCTACACCTTC.

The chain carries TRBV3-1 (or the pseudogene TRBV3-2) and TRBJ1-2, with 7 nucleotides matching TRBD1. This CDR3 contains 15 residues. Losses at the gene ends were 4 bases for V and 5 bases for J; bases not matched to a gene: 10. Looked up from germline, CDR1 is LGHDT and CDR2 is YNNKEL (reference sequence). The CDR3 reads CASSPPTGWGYGYTF. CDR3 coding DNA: TGTGCCAGCAGCCCACCGACAGGGTGGGGATATGGCTACACCTTC.

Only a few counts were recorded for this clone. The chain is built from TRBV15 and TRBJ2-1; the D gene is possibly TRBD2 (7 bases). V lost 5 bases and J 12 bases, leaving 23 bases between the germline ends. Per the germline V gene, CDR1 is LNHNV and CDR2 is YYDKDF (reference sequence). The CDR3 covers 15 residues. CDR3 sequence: CATSWTGGLPGGQFF. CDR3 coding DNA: TGTGCCACCAGCTGGACGGGGGGCCTCCCGGGAGGGCAGTTCTTC.

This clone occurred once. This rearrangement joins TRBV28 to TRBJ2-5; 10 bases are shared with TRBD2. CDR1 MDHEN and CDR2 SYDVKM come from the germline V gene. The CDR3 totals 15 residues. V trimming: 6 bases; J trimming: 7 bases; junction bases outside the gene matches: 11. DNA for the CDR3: TGTGCCAGCAGCCCGAGGATAGCGGGGGGAGGGACCCAGTACTTC. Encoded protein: CASSPRIAGGGTQYF.

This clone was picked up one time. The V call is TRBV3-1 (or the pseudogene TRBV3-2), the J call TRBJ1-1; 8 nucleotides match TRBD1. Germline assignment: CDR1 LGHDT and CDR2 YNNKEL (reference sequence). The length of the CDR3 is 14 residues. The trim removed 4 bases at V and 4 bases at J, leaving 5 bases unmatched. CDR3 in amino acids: CASSRGQAFTEAFF. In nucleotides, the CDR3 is TGTGCCAGCAGCCGGGGACAGGCGTTCACTGAAGCTTTCTTT.

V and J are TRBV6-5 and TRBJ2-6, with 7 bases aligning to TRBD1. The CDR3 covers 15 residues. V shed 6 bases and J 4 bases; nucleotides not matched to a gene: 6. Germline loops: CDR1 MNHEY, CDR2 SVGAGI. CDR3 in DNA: TGTGCCAGCAGCGACAGGGCTGCAGGGGCCAACGTCCTGACTTTC. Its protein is CASSDRAAGANVLTF.